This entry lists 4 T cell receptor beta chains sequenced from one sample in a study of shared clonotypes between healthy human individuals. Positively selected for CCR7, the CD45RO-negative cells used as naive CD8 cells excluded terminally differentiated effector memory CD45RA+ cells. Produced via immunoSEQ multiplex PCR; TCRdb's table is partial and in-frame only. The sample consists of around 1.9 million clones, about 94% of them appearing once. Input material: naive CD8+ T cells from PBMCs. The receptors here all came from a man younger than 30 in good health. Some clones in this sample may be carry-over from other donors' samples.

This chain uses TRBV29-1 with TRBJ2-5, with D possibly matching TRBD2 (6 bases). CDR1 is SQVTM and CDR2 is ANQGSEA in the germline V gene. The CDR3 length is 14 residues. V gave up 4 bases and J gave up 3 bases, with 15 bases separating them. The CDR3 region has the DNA TGCAGCGTTGGAACTAGTTGGGGGGAAGAGACCCAGTACTTC. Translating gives CSVGTSWGEETQYF.

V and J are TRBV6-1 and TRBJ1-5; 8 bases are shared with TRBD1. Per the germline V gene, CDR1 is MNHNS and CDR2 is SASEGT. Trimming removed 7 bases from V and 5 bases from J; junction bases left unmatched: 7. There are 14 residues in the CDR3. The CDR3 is CASTDRGGHQPQHF. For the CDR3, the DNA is TGTGCCAGCACCGACAGGGGTGGCCATCAGCCCCAGCATTTT.

CDR3 bases: TGTGCCAGCAGCTGGGACAGCGCGAACACTGAAGCTTTCTTT. It translates to CASSWDSANTEAFF. This sequence joins TRBV5-6 and TRBJ1-1; TRBD1 aligns across 7 bases. The trim removed 3 bases at V and 1 base at J, leaving 3 bases unmatched. Germline loops: CDR1 SGHDT, CDR2 YYEEEE. This CDR3 comprises 14 residues.

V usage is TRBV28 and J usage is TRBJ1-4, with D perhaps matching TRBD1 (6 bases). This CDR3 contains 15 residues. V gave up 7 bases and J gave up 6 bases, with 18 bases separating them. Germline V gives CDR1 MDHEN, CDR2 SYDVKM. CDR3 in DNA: TGTGCCAGCACCCCCAGGGGCTGGGGCTATGAAAAACTGTTTTTT. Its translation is CASTPRGWGYEKLFF.